One sample yielded the 4 T cell receptor beta chains listed below, sequenced in a study of blood T cell repertoires in COVID-19. The method was immunoSEQ multiplex PCR; TCRdb's version includes in-frame clones alone and lacks a portion of them. Here the sample spans around 130,000 clones, 70% to 90% being singletons. The sequenced sample was PBMCs or T cells enriched from blood (not recorded which). All receptors come from a woman between 50 and 59 years old with acute COVID-19.

This clone showed up just a few times. The V call is TRBV4-2, the J call TRBJ2-5; D is possibly TRBD2 (5 bases). V shed 1 base and J shed 4 bases, with 19 bases lying between them. CDR3 size: 17 residues. Germline lookup yields CDR1 LGHNA and CDR2 YNFKEQ. The CDR3 DNA reads TGTGCCAGCAGCCAAGTGGGCGATATGAAGGACTCAGAGACCCAGTACTTC. Translated, it gives CASSQVGDMKDSETQYF.

The rearrangement joins TRBV19 to TRBJ2-6, with 12 nucleotides matching TRBD2. Germline trimming cut 9 bases from V and 0 bases from J; bases unmatched to any gene: 3. From germline, CDR1 is LNHDA and CDR2 SQIVND (reference sequence). The CDR3 totals 16 residues. The CDR3 here is CASRTSGASGANVLTF. CDR3 in DNA: TGTGCCAGCCGGACTAGCGGGGCCTCTGGGGCCAACGTCCTGACTTTC.

This chain links TRBV3-1 (or the pseudogene TRBV3-2) with TRBJ2-3; 8 bases agree with TRBD2. J was trimmed by 4 bases and V by 6 bases; bases with no gene match: 3. The V gene's germline CDR1 is LGHDT and CDR2 YNNKEL (reference sequence). The length of the CDR3 is 13 residues. The CDR3 loop is CASRTGGADTQYF. CDR3 in DNA: TGTGCCAGCAGAACGGGGGGGGCAGATACGCAGTATTTT.

The rearrangement links TRBV7-9 to TRBJ1-1; the D is unclear. Germline V CDR1 and CDR2: SEHNR, FQNEAQ (reference sequence). This CDR3 is 14 amino acids long. Trimming left V 1 base short and J 5 bases short, with 11 bases between. The CDR3 loop reads CASSLDGSGTEAFF. The CDR3 DNA reads TGTGCCAGCAGCTTAGACGGGAGCGGGACTGAAGCTTTCTTT.